The 25 T cell receptor beta chains below come from one sample, sequenced in a study of identical twins (dated by TCRdb to 2016 to 2017). Receptors were amplified or captured by 5' RACE. Sequencing used an Illumina HiSeq 2000. TCRdb reprocessing: public reads trimmed at Q25 with fastp, clones called with MiXCR, in-frame beta chains kept. Rows matching on CDR3 protein sequence are summarized as one entry with the most common DNA and genes. Here the sample has 1.5 million or so distinct CDR3 sequences; around a third occur a single time. The top ten constitute less than 0.35% of the sample. The sequenced material came from cord blood. All receptors come from a newborn girl in good health.

The V and J genes are TRBV7-9 and TRBJ1-1; TRBD1 matches 7 bases. Germline CDR1 reads SEHNR; CDR2 reads FQNEAQ (reference sequence). The trim removed 5 bases at V and 4 bases at J, leaving 13 bases unmatched. The CDR3 has 16 amino acids. CDR3 loop: CASSPTETGFGTEAFF. Written as DNA, the CDR3 is TGTGCCAGCAGCCCCACGGAGACAGGGTTTGGCACTGAAGCTTTCTTT.

CDR3 DNA: TGCAGTGCCAGCTCCGGGGTGGGGTTTCCCTACAATGAGCAGTACTTC. Residues: CSASSGVGFPYNEQYF. The V call is TRBV20-1, the J call TRBJ2-5; D is perhaps TRBD2 (5 bases). Trimming left V 6 bases short and J 11 bases short, with 31 bases between. Germline CDR1 and CDR2: DFQATT and SNEGSKA (reference sequence). The CDR3 consists of 16 residues.

The genes are TRBV7-9 and TRBJ2-3; possibly TRBD2 for D (5 bases). The CDR3 contains 16 residues. V lost 2 bases, J lost 2 bases, and 14 bases lay in between. Germline V gene lookup returns CDR1 SEHNR and CDR2 FQNEAQ (reference sequence). The CDR3 DNA follows: TGTGCCAGCAGCTTATCATCAGGAGGATACACAGATACGCAGTATTTT. Protein sequence: CASSLSSGGYTDTQYF. Full variable domain (remainder filled in from reference TRBV7-9 and TRBJ2-3): DTGVSQNPRHKITKRGQNVTFRCDPISEHNRLYWYRQTLGQGPEFLTYFQNEAQLEKSRLLSDRFSAERPKGSFSTLEIQRTEQGDSAMYLCASSLSSGGYTDTQYFGPGTRLTVL.

This clonotype showed up just a few times. The chain is built from TRBV12-3 or TRBV12-4 and TRBJ2-5; 11 nucleotides align to TRBD2. J gave up 1 base and V 6 bases, and 1 base lay outside the gene matches. The CDR3 spans 14 residues. The CDR3: CASRTSGSQETQYF. The CDR3 nucleotides are TGTGCCAGCAGAACTAGCGGGAGCCAAGAGACCCAGTACTTC.

The J gene is TRBJ2-5, the V gene TRBV12-3 or TRBV12-4, with 8 bases identical to TRBD1. This CDR3 spans 15 amino acids. V gave up 5 bases and J gave up 4 bases; unmatched junction bases: 9. CDR3 sequence reads: CASSVSTGGSETQYF. CDR3 nucleotide sequence: TGTGCCAGCAGTGTCTCAACAGGGGGGTCAGAGACCCAGTACTTC.

The chain is built from TRBV6-6 and TRBJ2-2; D is unclear. CDR1 is MNHNY, CDR2 SVGAGI, per germline (reference sequence). Trimming removed 5 bases at V and 6 bases at J, with 10 bases between. This CDR3 spans 13 amino acids. The CDR3 coding sequence is TGTGCCAGCAGTGTGCAGTCCCCCGGGGAGCTGTTTTTT. This translates into CASSVQSPGELFF.

This clonotype has only a few counts. The chain links TRBV20-1 to TRBJ1-1; 11 bases match TRBD1. Unmatched junction bases numbered 1, after V lost 1 base and J lost 0 bases. CDR3 size: 15 residues. Germline CDR1 and CDR2: DFQATT and SNEGSKA (reference sequence). CDR3 DNA sequence: TGCAGTGCTAGAGGGACAGGGGGCTTGAACACTGAAGCTTTCTTT. Amino acid sequence: CSARGTGGLNTEAFF.

The CDR3 DNA sequence: TGTGCCATCAGTGCCGACAGGAGCAACTATGGCTACACCTTC. Its protein product is CAISADRSNYGYTF. The chain joins TRBV10-3 to TRBJ1-2; a possible D gene is TRBD1 (6 bases). This CDR3 has 14 amino acids. Trimming took 4 bases from V and 2 from J, leaving 11 bases between them. CDR1 and CDR2 (germline): ENHRY, SYGVKD.

V is TRBV4-1 and J is TRBJ2-1, with 9 bases that match TRBD2. From germline, CDR1 is MGHRA and CDR2 YSYEKL. The CDR3 runs to 19 residues. V was clipped by 2 bases and J by 0 bases; unmatched bases: 11. CDR3 residues: CASSQISSAGGISYNEQFF. The CDR3 DNA reads TGCGCCAGCAGCCAAATCTCCTCGGCGGGGGGGATCTCCTACAATGAGCAGTTCTTC.

This clonotype was seen only a few times. The CDR3 DNA sequence: TGCAGCGTTACAGGGGGTGAAAAACTGTTTTTT. Its protein product is CSVTGGEKLFF. The chain has TRBV29-1 and TRBJ1-4, with TRBD1 matching 8 bases. Looked up from germline, CDR1 is SQVTM and CDR2 is ANQGSEA. The CDR3 length is 11 residues. J was trimmed by 7 bases and V by 5 bases; bases with no gene match: 0.

The chain uses TRBV5-1 and TRBJ2-5, with 12 positions matching TRBD2. The germline CDR1 and CDR2 sequences are SGHRS and YFSETQ. There are 16 residues in the CDR3. The V and J ends lost 4 bases and 11 bases, in that order; junction bases with no gene match: 15. CDR3 protein: CASSRKTSGGNNEQYF. For the CDR3, the DNA is TGCGCCAGCAGCAGAAAGACTAGCGGGGGAAACAATGAGCAGTACTTC.

The rearrangement joins TRBV25-1 to TRBJ2-5; 9 nucleotides align to TRBD2. CDR1 is MGHDK and CDR2 is SYGVNS in the germline V gene. This CDR3 is 16 amino acids long. V shed 5 bases, J shed 1 base, and the junction held 8 bases outside the gene matches. Here the CDR3 DNA reads TGTGCCAGCAGTCGACCGGGTAGCGGGGGCCAAGAGACCCAGTACTTC. Amino acids: CASSRPGSGGQETQYF.

The chain recombines TRBV29-1 with TRBJ2-7, with TRBD2 as a possible D gene (6 bases). The CDR3 has 12 amino acids. Germline assignment: CDR1 SQVTM and CDR2 ANQGSEA. V was cut by 6 bases and J by 3 bases, with 12 bases left in between. CDR3 nucleotides: TGCAGCGTCTCCCCGACTAGCTACGAGCAGTACTTC. Its protein is CSVSPTSYEQYF.

Many counts were recorded for this clonotype. The V and J genes are TRBV3-1 and TRBJ2-3, with TRBD2 matching 8 bases. V lost 4 bases and J lost 2; bases outside the gene matches: 5. There are 15 residues in the CDR3. CDR1 and CDR2 from the germline V gene are LGHDT and YNNKEL (reference sequence). In nucleotides, the CDR3 is TGTGCCAGCAGCCCTTTGCGGGGGGTCACAGATACGCAGTATTTT. It encodes CASSPLRGVTDTQYF.

For this clonotype: The junction and the germline gene differ at one end; a read error may be behind it. V usage is TRBV6-1 and J usage is TRBJ1-5, with a tentative D call TRBD1 (5 bases). The germline gives CDR1 MNHNS, CDR2 SASEGT. The CDR3 loop spans 17 amino acids. The CDR3 here is CTSRIKGAFWSNQPQHF. The DNA for the CDR3 is TGTACCAGCAGGATTAAAGGGGCATTTTGGAGCAATCAGCCCCAGCATTTT.

This clonotype has only a few counts. The chain links TRBV7-2 to TRBJ2-1; 8 nucleotides match TRBD1. The junction had 14 bases not matched to a gene; V was cut back by 5 bases and J by 5 bases. CDR3 length: 17 residues. Germline lookup yields CDR1 SGHTA and CDR2 FQGNSA. CDR3 DNA sequence: TGTGCCAGCAGCAAAACTTCCGGGACAGGCTCGAACAATGAGCAGTTCTTC. It specifies CASSKTSGTGSNNEQFF.

Worth noting for this clonotype: One junction end does not reproduce the germline sequence, and a read error may be involved. V gene TRBV2 combines with J gene TRBJ1-2; TRBD1 might be the D (5 bases). The CDR3 extends over 12 amino acids. Germline-derived CDR1 and CDR2 are SNHLY and FYNNEI. This CDR3 is CASLSGVYGYIF. The CDR3 DNA is TGTGCCAGTCTCTCGGGGGTATACGGCTACATCTTC.

This clonotype was recorded a few times. V gene TRBV16 combines with J gene TRBJ1-1, with D tentatively TRBD1 (5 bases). The CDR3 spans 15 residues. V was clipped by 2 bases and J by 1 base, with 11 bases between them. Germline V gene sequence: CDR1 KGHSY, CDR2 FQNENV. CDR3 bases: TGTGCCAGCAGCCAAGGGGCGGGAGCGAACACTGAAGCTTTCTTT. Encoded protein: CASSQGAGANTEAFF.

The V call is TRBV5-6, the J call TRBJ1-2; unclear D gene. Looked up from germline, CDR1 is SGHDT and CDR2 is YYEEEE. The CDR3 extends over 14 amino acids. Trimming took off 3 bases at V and 4 bases at J, with 13 bases between the two ends. CDR3 DNA sequence: TGTGCCAGCAGCTCCGGACGGCTCGGCTATGGCTACACCTTC. This encodes CASSSGRLGYGYTF.

Many counts were recorded for this clonotype. The chain has TRBV15 and TRBJ1-2; the D is unclear. The length of the CDR3 is 13 residues. In germline, CDR1 is LNHNV, CDR2 YYDKDF (reference sequence). V was pared by 0 bases and J by 3 bases, with 5 bases between. CDR3 protein: CATSRDLDYGYTF. In DNA, the CDR3 is TGTGCCACCAGCAGAGATCTAGACTATGGCTACACCTTC. Using reference TRBV15 and TRBJ1-2 for the parts outside the CDR3, the full variable domain is DAMVIQNPRYQVTQFGKPVTLSCSQTLNHNVMYWYQQKSSQAPKLLFHYYDKDFNNEADTPDNFQSRRPNTSFCFLDIRSPGLGDTAMYLCATSRDLDYGYTFGSGTRLTVV.

In this sample, this clonotype turned up a few times. V usage is TRBV5-1 and J usage is TRBJ2-1, with unresolved D. Germline loops: CDR1 SGHRS, CDR2 YFSETQ. The length of the CDR3 is 14 residues. V was trimmed by 4 bases and J by 6 bases, leaving 14 bases between them. CDR3 amino acids: CASSTIPLGNEQFF. The CDR3 DNA follows: TGCGCCAGCAGCACTATACCTCTAGGCAATGAGCAGTTCTTC. Full variable domain (outside the CDR3, taken from reference TRBV5-1 and TRBJ2-1): KAGVTQTPRYLIKTRGQQVTLSCSPISGHRSVSWYQQTPGQGLQFLFEYFSETQRNKGNFPGRFSGRQFSNSRSEMNVSTLELGDSALYLCASSTIPLGNEQFFGPGTRLTVL.

This clonotype came up a few times. This rearrangement joins TRBV6-7 to TRBJ2-1, with D perhaps TRBD1 (6 bases). TRBV6-7 is an ORF; its function is uncertain. Trimming stripped 7 bases from V and 5 bases from J, with 21 bases between. The CDR3 has 16 residues. For the CDR3, the DNA is TGTGCCAGCACCCCTGGAATGGGACAACCGAACAATGAGCAGTTCTTC. Translating it yields CASTPGMGQPNNEQFF.

This clonotype was seen more than once but under ten times. The chain couples TRBV6-1 to TRBJ2-5; D tentatively reads TRBD1 or TRBD2 (5 bases each). Trimming took 3 bases from V and 0 from J, leaving 11 bases between them. Germline CDR1 is MNHNS and CDR2 is SASEGT. The CDR3 extends over 15 amino acids. CDR3 residues: CASSDPGTYQETQYF. CDR3 in DNA: TGTGCCAGCAGTGACCCCGGGACCTACCAAGAGACCCAGTACTTC.

The rearrangement links TRBV9 to TRBJ2-1; 10 nucleotides align to TRBD2. The ends lost 4 bases at V and 7 bases at J; junction bases unmatched: 2. The CDR3 is 13 residues long. Germline CDR1 and CDR2: SGDLS and YYNGEE. The CDR3 region is CASSTLAGNEQFF. In DNA form, the CDR3 reads TGTGCCAGCAGCACACTAGCGGGGAATGAGCAGTTCTTC.

The chain carries TRBV30 and TRBJ2-5, with TRBD2 matching 9 bases. The length of the CDR3 is 15 residues. Per the germline V gene, CDR1 is GTSNPN and CDR2 is SVGIG (reference sequence). With 0 bases clipped from V and 3 bases from J, the junction kept 5 bases outside the gene matches. CDR3 sequence (DNA): TGTGCCTGGAGTGTAAGGCCTAGCGGGGAAGAGACCCAGTACTTC. Protein product: CAWSVRPSGEETQYF.